This T cell receptor (beta chain) appears in the sequencing data of a study of T cells in localized non-small cell lung cancer. The CDR3 spans 15 residues. Method: immunoSEQ multiplex PCR; TCRdb's copy keeps in-frame clones and lacks some. Of around 20,000 clones in the sample, 91% were seen once. This sequence originates from a woman aged 40-70 years with stage I lung adenocarcinoma. The chain couples TRBV7-5 to TRBJ2-3; TRBD1, the table's D call, lacks a check against the DNA. TRBV7-5 is classified as a pseudogene. The source was peripheral blood, collected before any cancer treatment. The CDR3 DNA sequence: TGTGCCAGAAGCTTAAGGGGCCCCTATATAGATACGCAGTATTTT. The encoded protein is CARSLRGPYIDTQYF.